This T cell receptor (beta chain) was sequenced during a study of CD8 T cells in Susac syndrome. Reverse transcription of roughly 0.45 to 1 ug RNA was performed with random hexamers. TCRdb used MiXCR to reprocess the immunoSEQ multiplex PCR reads, holding one entry per CDR3 protein. Found here are approximately 120,000 distinct CDR3 sequences, approximately 89% of them singletons; the top ten hold around 0.24%. The CDR3 contains 14 residues. V shed 4 bases and J shed 5 bases, with 15 bases lying between them. Per germline, CDR1 SEHNR and CDR2 FQNEAQ (reference sequence). This sequence joins TRBV7-9 and TRBJ2-7, with D maybe TRBD1 (6 bases). Sequencing input: CD8+ T cells from PBMCs. This TCR was recovered from a human donor with multiple sclerosis. CDR3 sequence reads: CASSSSGTPNEQYF. The CDR3 region has the DNA TGTGCCAGCAGCTCATCCGGGACACCAAACGAGCAGTACTTC.